This section outlines one TCR beta chain sequence together with its context. Its antigen specificity is not known. No base quality values were provided; no much bigger clone lies one nucleotide off. This sample stems from a study of cytomegalovirus exposure and HLA in healthy donors (dated by TCRdb to about 2017). Context from the whole study: According to an earlier analysis of 587 of the donors, about 180 million T cells yielded 117 million unique TCR beta sequences and roughly 280 Gb of sequence data. Among under 450 genotyped donors of the cohort, an average of about 240,000 unique TCR beta nucleotide sequences were sequenced per donor, roughly 18% of them non-productive. An early release that covered about 600 HLA-typed donors contained around 300 gigabases of sequencing data and about 93 million unique TCR sequences. Typing coverage varied by locus: roughly 620-640 donors for A, B, C, DRB1 and DQB1; under 550 for DQA1; nearly 610 for DPA1; approximately 490 for DPB1. The genetic ancestry cluster associated with self-reported Caucasian donors included 70% to 85% of the approximately 430 genotyped donors. Donor age, sex, ethnicity and CMV serostatus were compiled alongside the repertoire data. Rather than drawing on any new phenotypic data, the later analysis identified candidate immune exposures from TCR beta sequences and the way those sequences occurred across donors. The study used immunosequencing to profile the T cell repertoires of under 700 subjects and linked those repertoires to cytomegalovirus serostatus. The study was designed to test whether signatures of past pathogen exposure could be identified by cataloging public T cell receptors. Class I and class II HLA loci were covered by the typing at four-digit resolution. Along with the 666-subject first cohort, a separate validation cohort of over 90 different subjects was used. A later analysis re-analyzed previously published TCR beta repertoires from roughly 630 donors and added high-resolution HLA genotyping to study TCR occurrence patterns. Every discovery cohort repertoire had been produced on one sequencing platform. The study combined high-throughput TCR immunosequencing, statistical association of individual TCRs with disease status, and machine learning to predict cytomegalovirus infection status. Five DR-DQ haplotypes were handled as single units for association and clustering because linkage in the cohort was strong. In a later genetic analysis, genome-wide SNP genotypes for about three fifths of the roughly 670 donors were used, and that subset was treated as a discovery cohort. An earlier analysis of 587 of the donors used high-throughput TCR beta sequencing to judge whether each TCR beta V gene segment behaved as functional or pseudogenic.

Beyond this particular receptor, the publication reports: Compared with the roughly 670-donor mean, donors in an Asian-associated ancestry cluster had fewer N-insertions in productive TCRs, according to a later genetic analysis. In vitro tests confirmed that a few of the cytomegalovirus-associated TCR beta chains recognize cytomegalovirus antigens. While some public TCRs were present in many individuals, most TCR sequences turned up only very rarely across donors. A cluster of highly shared sequence variants was judged likely to be a technical artifact of the sequencing pipeline. The presence/absence analyses assumed that sequencing depth was roughly uniform across donors, and that assumption may not be true. Because HLA typing was unavailable for some donors at each locus, only the typed subset was used in association tests. It was suggested by the authors that the approach could potentially be generalized to other disease states and immunological phenotypes. Strong co-occurrence of HLA alleles, especially DR and DQ, made assigning TCR associations to individual alleles difficult. In both the original and validation cohorts, the classifier was reported to diagnose cytomegalovirus status with high specificity and sensitivity. Compared with equally common non-associated chains, HLA-associated TCR beta chains in a later analysis were more clonally expanded and had lower generation probabilities. At a false discovery rate of 0.05, a later analysis linked around 15,000 TCR beta sequences to specific HLA alleles. Because counts were too low, about 18 rarely observed V segments, including chromosome 9 orphons, were excluded from the earlier analysis of some 590 of the donors. V-gene and J-gene trimming of TCR beta chains was associated with a missense DCLRE1C variant in a later genetic analysis, and the association was replicated in an independent cohort. Most CMV-associated TCR beta chains appeared to be HLA-restricted in a later analysis, and the HLA associations seemed to be driven largely by CMV exposure. A further reported finding was that TCR beta sequences accurately predicted the HLA-A and HLA-B alleles for most subjects in the first cohort. The only immune exposure information available for the cohort was CMV serostatus. Only TCR beta chains were sequenced in this cohort, and the absence of alpha or paired-chain data limited detectable features. Correlated functional status among segregating V segments might reflect linkage disequilibrium, but an unknown experimental factor could not be ruled out. Broadly in line with IMGT annotations, most TCR beta V segments showed up in productive rearrangements about 87% or about 30% of the time in an earlier analysis of approximately 600 of the donors. In the study, approximately 150 TCR beta chains were listed as associated with cytomegalovirus. A later analysis found that TCR association rates varied across HLA loci, with DRB1 alleles showing the most associated TCRs and HLA-C alleles the fewest. Several of the top co-occurrence clusters appeared to be linked to parvovirus B19, influenza, CMV and Epstein-Barr virus, according to a later analysis. Because the 87-base-pair reads could not distinguish some IMGT-functional V segments, including TRBV6-2 and TRBV6-3, those segments were excluded.

The cohort was made up of about 670 healthy bone marrow donors. At the time of sampling, every cohort member was nominally healthy, though immune exposures that went unrecorded were likely present. CMV serostatus was recorded as positive for 250 to 300 and negative for about 55% of the roughly 670 cohort members, whereas no CMV serostatus was recorded for the donor in question. A peripheral blood sample was provided by each donor, and peripheral blood mononuclear cells were used for TCR beta sequencing. Genomic DNA was extracted from the blood cell samples with the Qiagen DNeasy Blood Extraction Kit. Libraries came from the immunoSEQ multiplex PCR assay. The multiplex PCR relied on a mix of 60 forward primers for TCR Vbeta segments and 13 reverse primers for TCR Jbeta segments. Amplification of the CDR3 region of rearranged TCR beta genes was performed with a multiplex PCR assay on genomic DNA. Amplified TCR beta libraries were sequenced as 87-base-pair reads on the Illumina HiSeq System. The source study handled its data this way. In a later analysis, 70 million to 95 million unique TCR beta chains were counted across the roughly 700 repertoires, and roughly 10 million of these chains were shared by at least two donors. A nearest-neighbor algorithm error-corrected the raw reads and collapsed the reads into unique sequences, merging closely related sequences to remove PCR and sequencing errors. V, D and J gene segments were assigned by aligning CDR3 sequences to IMGT reference sequences. For a sequence to be retained, at least a six-nucleotide match to both a V gene segment and a J gene segment was required. A rearrangement counted as productive if the CDR3 had no stop codons and remained in frame with V and J, and every other rearrangement counted as non-productive. CDR3 was defined according to IMGT convention as the region running from the second conserved V-encoded cysteine to the conserved J-encoded phenylalanine. Sequences without an unambiguous match to a single V gene segment were excluded from the earlier analysis of 500 to 700 of the donors. An earlier analysis of just under 600 of the donors called V segments functional above 56.7% productive rearrangements and segregating when the between-donor standard deviation exceeded 5%. A statistical classification framework was built for diagnosing cytomegalovirus status from the catalog of TCR beta chain sequences. In a later analysis, TCR nucleotide sequences were compared against IMGT/GENE-DB human TR gene sequences so that V and J genes could be assigned. In a later analysis, CDR3 sequences and most-parsimonious VDJ recombination scenarios were assigned using the TCRdist pipeline. In a later analysis, each TCR beta chain was defined by its CDR3 amino acid sequence together with its V-gene family, and reads without a unique V-gene family were excluded. As a way to deal with suspected cross-contamination and a sequencing artifact, a later analysis dropped more than 500 nucleotide sequences that were highly shared and had low generation probability. In a later analysis, a clonal expansion index for each public chain was calculated from normalized within-repertoire ranks of inferred template counts. In a later analysis, generation probabilities were computed with a VDJ recombination model fitted to out-of-frame rearrangements, and the resulting probabilities were checked against IGoR. A later analysis scored TCR-TCR, TCR-HLA and TCR-CMV co-occurrence with hypergeometric tests, applying a repertoire-size bias correction to TCR pairs. A later analysis estimated false discovery rates by permuting HLA or CMV assignments 20 times. A later analysis grouped co-occurring TCRs with DBSCAN, adding TCRdist sequence similarity when clustering within HLA-allele-positive subsets. Repertoires with fewer than 30,000 or more than 120,000 public chains were left out of co-occurrence clustering, as were four to six repertoires with anomalous nucleotide sharing. TCRdb holds this immuneACCESS table with in-frame rearrangements only. Some clones are missing; in checked studies, unresolved V genes explain under half, and the rest has no known cause. V, J and clone size derive from that table, while D and trimming were established from the DNA sequence. Across this sample there are about 130,000 clones, with about four fifths seen only once. The top ten constitute approximately 4.3% of the sample.

The CDR3, from cysteine to phenylalanine, totals 16 residues. This entry keeps only the CDR3 DNA: 48 bases, framed from base 1. The V and J ends are trimmed by 3 bases and 4 bases, leaving 18 bases between them. CDR1 and CDR2, looked up from the germline V gene, are SGDLS and YYNGEE. This receptor was taken from a man aged 25 to 40 in good health. Recombination joined TRBV9 with TRBJ2-3, with no confidently assigned D gene. The sequenced sample was PBMCs. DNA sequence: TGTGCCAGCAGCGCCCCCCAGTCCGATATATCAGATACGCAGTATTTT. Translated, this is CASSAPQSDISDTQYF.